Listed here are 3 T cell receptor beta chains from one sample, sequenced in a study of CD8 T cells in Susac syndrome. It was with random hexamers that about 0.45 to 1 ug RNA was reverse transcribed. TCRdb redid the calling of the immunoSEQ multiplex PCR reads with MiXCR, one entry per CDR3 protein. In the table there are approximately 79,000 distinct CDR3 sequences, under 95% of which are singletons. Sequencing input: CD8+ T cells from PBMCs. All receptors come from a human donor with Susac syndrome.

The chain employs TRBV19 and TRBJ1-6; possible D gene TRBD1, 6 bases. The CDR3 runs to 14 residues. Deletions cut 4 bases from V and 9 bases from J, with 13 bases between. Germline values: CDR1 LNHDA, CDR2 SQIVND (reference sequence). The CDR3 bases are TGTGCCAGTAGTACACAGGGAGGTAGTTCACCCCTCCACTTT. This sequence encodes CASSTQGGSSPLHF.

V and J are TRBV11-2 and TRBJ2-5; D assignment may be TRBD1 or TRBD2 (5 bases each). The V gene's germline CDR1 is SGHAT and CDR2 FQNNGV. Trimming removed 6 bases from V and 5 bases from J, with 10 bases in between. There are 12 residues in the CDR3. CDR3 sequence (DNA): TGTGCCAGCAGACACTGGGGGGAGACCCAGTACTTC. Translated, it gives CASRHWGETQYF.

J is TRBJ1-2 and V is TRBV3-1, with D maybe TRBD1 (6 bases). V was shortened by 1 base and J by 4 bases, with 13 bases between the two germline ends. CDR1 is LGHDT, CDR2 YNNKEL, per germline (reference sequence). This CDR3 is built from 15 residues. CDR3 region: CASSQVPGDGYGYTF. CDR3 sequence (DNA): TGTGCCAGCAGCCAAGTGCCAGGGGATGGCTATGGCTACACCTTC. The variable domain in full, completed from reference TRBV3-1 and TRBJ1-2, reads DTAVSQTPKYLVTQMGNDKSIKCEQNLGHDTMYWYKQDSKKFLKIMFSYNNKELIINETVPNRFSPKSPDKAHLNLHINSLELGDSAVYFCASSQVPGDGYGYTFGSGTRLTVV.